This T cell receptor (beta chain) comes out of a study of cytomegalovirus exposure and HLA in healthy donors (TCRdb year 2017). Notes on the research overall: According to an earlier analysis of 550 to 750 of the donors, 150 million to 200 million T cells yielded some 120 million unique TCR beta sequences and 250 to 350 Gb of sequence data. Approximately 330 gigabases of sequencing data and 70 million to 95 million unique TCR sequences made up an early release that covered approximately 620 HLA-typed donors. Of the approximately 400 genotyped donors, 70% to 90% were placed in the genetic ancestry cluster associated with self-reported Caucasian donors. The aim of the study was to test whether cataloging public T cell receptors could identify signatures of past pathogen exposure. The study profiled the T cell repertoires of hundreds of subjects by immunosequencing and related them to cytomegalovirus serostatus. A separate validation cohort of over a hundred different subjects was used in addition to the roughly 620-subject first cohort. To predict cytomegalovirus infection status, the study brought together high-throughput TCR immunosequencing, statistical association of individual TCRs with disease status, and machine learning. A later analysis re-examined previously published TCR beta repertoires from more than 600 donors and added high-resolution HLA genotyping to investigate patterns of TCR occurrence. Rather than drawing on any new phenotypic data, the later analysis identified candidate immune exposures from TCR beta sequences and the way those sequences occurred across donors. An earlier analysis of fewer than 700 of the donors applied high-throughput TCR beta sequencing to assess whether each TCR beta V gene segment acted as functional or pseudogenic. Alongside the repertoire data, information on donor age, sex, ethnicity and CMV serostatus was compiled. In a later genetic analysis, genome-wide SNP genotypes for 398 of the 666 donors were used, and that subset was treated as a discovery cohort. All discovery cohort repertoires had been generated on a single sequencing platform. Both class I and class II loci were covered by HLA typing, at four-digit resolution. Typing coverage differed by locus: A, B, C, DRB1 and DQB1 were typed in roughly 620-630 donors, DQA1 in around 500, DPA1 in approximately 610, and DPB1 in around 440. Roughly 5 DR-DQ haplotypes were handled as single units for association and clustering, since linkage in the cohort was strong. On average, 235,054 unique TCR beta nucleotide sequences were sequenced per donor among several hundred genotyped donors of the cohort, with about 19% of those sequences being non-productive.

On this clone itself: The antigen it binds to is not known. No base qualities exist here, and no much larger clone lies one base off it.

The library was made by the immunoSEQ multiplex PCR assay. The multiplex PCR relied on a mix of 60 forward primers for TCR Vbeta segments and 13 reverse primers for TCR Jbeta segments. The CDR3 region of rearranged TCR beta genes was amplified from genomic DNA by a multiplex PCR assay. On the Illumina HiSeq System, the amplified TCR beta libraries were sequenced as 87-base-pair reads. On the study's bioinformatics: In a later analysis, tens of millions of unique TCR beta chains were counted across the approximately 640 repertoires, and roughly 10 million of these chains were shared by at least two donors. A nearest-neighbor algorithm error-corrected the raw reads and collapsed the reads into unique sequences, merging closely related sequences to remove PCR and sequencing errors. To assign V, D and J gene segments, CDR3 sequences were aligned to IMGT reference sequences. For a sequence to be retained, a match of at least six nucleotides was required to both a V gene segment and a J gene segment. Rearrangements were called productive when the CDR3 lacked stop codons and stayed in frame with V and J; all others were non-productive. Following IMGT convention, CDR3 was defined as the stretch from the second conserved V-encoded cysteine to the conserved J-encoded phenylalanine. The earlier analysis of around 640 of the donors excluded sequences that lacked an unambiguous match to a single V gene segment. In an earlier analysis of several hundred of the donors, a V segment was called functional when productive rearrangements were above 56.7%, and segregating when the standard deviation between donors exceeded 5%. A statistical classification framework was built to diagnose cytomegalovirus status from the catalog of TCR beta chain sequences. In a later analysis, V and J genes were assigned by comparing TCR nucleotide sequences against IMGT/GENE-DB human TR gene sequences. The TCRdist pipeline was used in a later analysis to assign CDR3 sequences and most-parsimonious VDJ recombination scenarios. In a later analysis, every TCR beta chain was defined by the combination of its CDR3 amino acid sequence and its V-gene family, and reads without a unique V-gene family were dropped. In a later analysis, fewer than 600 highly shared, low-generation-probability nucleotide sequences were removed to address suspected cross-contamination and a sequencing artifact. In a later analysis, a clonal expansion index was calculated for each public chain from normalized within-repertoire ranks of inferred template counts. A later analysis computed generation probabilities with a VDJ recombination model fitted to out-of-frame rearrangements, and checked the results against IGoR. A later analysis scored TCR-TCR, TCR-HLA and TCR-CMV co-occurrence with hypergeometric tests, applying a repertoire-size bias correction to TCR pairs. False discovery rates were estimated in a later analysis by permuting HLA or CMV assignments 20 times. In a later analysis, co-occurring TCRs were grouped using DBSCAN, with TCRdist sequence similarity added in when clustering inside HLA-allele-positive subsets. Co-occurrence clustering excluded repertoires with fewer than 30,000 or more than 120,000 public chains, plus five with anomalous nucleotide sharing. TCRdb retrieved this table from immuneACCESS and kept in-frame rearrangements only. Not all clones are present; in checked studies, unresolved V genes account for under half, and no reason is known for the remainder. V, J and clone size were drawn from that table, and D and trimming were deduced from the DNA. This sample holds 100,000 to 120,000 clones; approximately 69% were observed only once. The ten largest make up roughly 4.2% of the sample.

The cohort consisted of 666 healthy bone marrow donors. Cohort members were all nominally healthy when sampled, although unrecorded immune exposures were likely present. The donor tested CMV seropositive and was one of the 289 seropositive cohort members. Every donor gave a peripheral blood sample, and the peripheral blood mononuclear cells from that sample were used for TCR beta sequencing. Genomic DNA extraction from the blood cell samples was performed with the Qiagen DNeasy Blood Extraction Kit. V is clipped by 4 bases and J by 0 bases, and the sequence between their germline boundaries is 23 bases long. Spanning cysteine to phenylalanine, the CDR3 consists of 19 amino acids. This entry keeps only the CDR3 DNA: 57 bases, framed from base 1. The germline V gene provides CDR1 SGHRS and CDR2 YFSETQ. Study-wide findings and limitations: CMV serostatus was the only immune exposure information available for the cohort. It was suggested by the authors that the approach could potentially be generalized to other disease states and immunological phenotypes. A later analysis found that TCR association rates varied across HLA loci, with DRB1 alleles showing the most associated TCRs and HLA-C alleles the fewest. HLA typing was unavailable for some donors at each locus, so association tests used only the typed subset. A few of the identified cytomegalovirus-associated TCR beta chains were confirmed in vitro to be specific for cytomegalovirus antigens. In an earlier analysis of several hundred of the donors, most TCR beta V segments were observed in productive rearrangements about 87% or about 30% of the time, broadly matching IMGT annotations. A total of 164 TCR beta chains were listed by the study as associated with cytomegalovirus. Sequencing depth was assumed to be roughly uniform across donors in the presence/absence analyses, though that assumption may not hold. Most CMV-associated TCR beta chains appeared to be HLA-restricted in a later analysis, and the HLA associations seemed to be driven largely by CMV exposure. The classifier was reported to diagnose cytomegalovirus status with high specificity and sensitivity in both the original and validation cohorts. In this cohort, only TCR beta chains were sequenced, and detectable features were limited by the absence of alpha or paired-chain data. In a later analysis, HLA-associated TCR beta chains were found to be more clonally expanded and to have lower generation probabilities than equally common non-associated chains. In a later genetic analysis, a missense DCLRE1C variant was associated with V-gene and J-gene trimming of TCR beta chains, and the association was replicated in an independent cohort. Some IMGT-functional V segments, including TRBV6-2 and TRBV6-3, could not be distinguished by the 87-base-pair reads and were therefore excluded. Across donors, most TCR sequences were observed very rarely, whereas some public TCRs were present in many individuals. When HLA alleles, especially DR and DQ, strongly co-occurred, attributing TCR associations to individual alleles was difficult. Linkage disequilibrium might explain the correlated functional status among segregating V segments, but an unknown experimental factor could not be ruled out. A further reported finding was that TCR beta sequences accurately predicted the HLA-A and HLA-B alleles for most subjects in the first cohort. At a false discovery rate of 0.05, a later analysis linked 16,000 or so TCR beta sequences to specific HLA alleles. Several of the top co-occurrence clusters appeared to be linked to parvovirus B19, influenza, CMV and Epstein-Barr virus, according to a later analysis. Compared with the approximately 670-donor mean, donors in an Asian-associated ancestry cluster had fewer N-insertions in productive TCRs, according to a later genetic analysis. The earlier analysis of some 540 of the donors excluded about 16 rarely observed V segments, including chromosome 9 orphons, because counts were too low. A cluster of highly shared sequence variants was judged likely to be a technical artifact of the sequencing pipeline.

The chain was built from TRBV5-1 and TRBJ1-5; TRBD1 is possibly the D segment (5 matching bases). Sequenced sample: PBMCs. The receptor was isolated from a middle-aged woman in good health and CMV-seropositive. The DNA reads as follows: TGCGCCAGCAGCCTGGGTTTCCGGGGAGGGGTTGGTAGCAATCAGCCCCAGCATTTT. Its protein reads: CASSLGFRGGVGSNQPQHF.